This T cell receptor (beta chain) was found in a study of tumor and adjacent non-tumor tissue in lung cancer. V gave up 10 bases and J gave up 1 base; unmatched junction bases: 9. The CDR3 runs to 15 residues. In germline, CDR1 is MNHEY, CDR2 SVGEGT. A modified ARM-PCR protocol with three rounds of nested PCR amplified TCRbeta. Via MiXCR, TCRdb re-called the multiplex PCR reads, giving one row per CDR3 protein. This sample has 90,000 to 120,000 distinct CDR3 sequences; 65% occur once, and the top ten carry less than 20%. No cell sorting was done before RNA was extracted from the tissue. This non-tumor lung sample came from over 3 cm beyond the tumor edge.

Sequenced: distant non-tumor lung tissue. The chain joins TRBV6-2 or TRBV6-3 to TRBJ2-7, with TRBD2 identical over 11 bases. This clonotype was obtained from a man aged 25 to 40 with non-small cell lung cancer. The CDR3 region has the DNA TGTGCCACCAGCCCTAGCGGGGGGCATTCCTACGAGCAGTACTTC. The encoded protein is CATSPSGGHSYEQYF.